Listed below are T cell receptor beta chains from one sample, sequenced in a study of cytomegalovirus exposure and HLA in healthy donors. Sequencing used immunoSEQ multiplex PCR; TCRdb keeps in-frame clones, though not all of them. The table includes 110,000 or so clones, 70% to 85% detected once. The sequencing input was PBMCs. Source of these receptors: a woman aged 40 to 50 in good health and CMV-seropositive. CDR3s include the opening cysteine and the closing phenylalanine or tryptophan. Fields, in order: V gene, D gene, clone size, J gene, CDR3 protein, CDR3 DNA. The D gene is left open where the match is weak. Expanded clones are given a class, and other clones once, few, many or no size at all.

TRBV6-1	TRBD1	once	TRBJ2-7	CASSDWGTGTYEQYF	TGTGCCAGCAGTGACTGGGGGACAGGGACCTACGAGCAGTACTTC
TRBV15	TRBD1	-	TRBJ1-2	CATSRTGYGYTF	TGTGCCACCAGCCGGACAGGGTATGGCTACACCTTC
TRBV6-5	TRBD1	-	TRBJ1-1	CASSFRGQNTEAFF	TGTGCCAGCAGTTTTAGGGGGCAGAACACTGAAGCTTTCTTT
TRBV6-4	TRBD2	-	TRBJ2-3	CASSDRGDRDTQYF	TGTGCCAGCAGTGACCGGGGGGATCGGGATACGCAGTATTTT
TRBV7-2	TRBD1	-	TRBJ1-6	CASSLTGELRSPLHF	TGTGCCAGCAGCTTAACAGGGGAGCTAAGATCACCCCTCCACTTT
TRBV11-1	-	few	TRBJ2-2	CASSTRGTIAGELFF	TGTGCCAGCAGCACCAGGGGAACCATTGCCGGGGAGCTGTTTTTT
TRBV14	-	-	TRBJ2-1	CASSQDRVFSYNEQFF	TGTGCCAGCAGCCAAGATCGTGTATTCTCCTACAATGAGCAGTTCTTC
TRBV4-1	TRBD2	-	TRBJ2-5	CASSQVAGEGRGGGETQYF	TGCGCCAGCAGCCAAGTCGCGGGGGAGGGACGGGGGGGCGGGGAGACCCAGTACTTC
TRBV7-8	TRBD1	-	TRBJ2-7	CASSLRLGGAFYEQYF	TGTGCCAGCAGCTTACGGCTAGGGGGCGCTTTCTACGAGCAGTACTTC
TRBV5-6	TRBD2	-	TRBJ2-7	CASSVAGAGGEQYF	TGTGCCAGCAGCGTCGCGGGAGCGGGAGGCGAGCAGTACTTC
TRBV14	-	-	TRBJ2-1	CASSQPNRENEQFF	TGTGCCAGCAGCCAGCCTAACAGGGAGAATGAGCAGTTCTTC
TRBV7-2	-	-	TRBJ2-7	CASSSPGTPSYEQYF	TGTGCCAGCAGCTCCCCCGGGACTCCCTCCTACGAGCAGTACTTC
TRBV9	-	-	TRBJ1-4	CASSVASQGEKLFF	TGTGCCAGCAGCGTAGCCAGCCAGGGGGAAAAACTGTTTTTT
TRBV19	TRBD1	-	TRBJ1-2	CASKDRGRSGYTF	TGTGCCAGTAAGGACAGGGGGAGGAGCGGCTACACCTTC
TRBV7-2	TRBD2	-	TRBJ2-2	CASSLGGGVRAGELFF	TGTGCCAGCAGCTTAGGCGGGGGGGTTCGGGCCGGGGAGCTGTTTTTT
TRBV11-3	-	once	TRBJ2-2	CASSLDRNTGELFF	TGTGCCAGCAGCTTAGACCGGAACACCGGGGAGCTGTTTTTT
TRBV6-4	-	-	TRBJ2-1	CASSPSGVSEQFF	TGTGCCAGCAGTCCCTCGGGTGTGAGTGAGCAGTTCTTC
TRBV19	TRBD1	-	TRBJ2-5	CASSVRGWQETQYF	TGTGCCAGTAGTGTCAGGGGGTGGCAAGAGACCCAGTACTTC